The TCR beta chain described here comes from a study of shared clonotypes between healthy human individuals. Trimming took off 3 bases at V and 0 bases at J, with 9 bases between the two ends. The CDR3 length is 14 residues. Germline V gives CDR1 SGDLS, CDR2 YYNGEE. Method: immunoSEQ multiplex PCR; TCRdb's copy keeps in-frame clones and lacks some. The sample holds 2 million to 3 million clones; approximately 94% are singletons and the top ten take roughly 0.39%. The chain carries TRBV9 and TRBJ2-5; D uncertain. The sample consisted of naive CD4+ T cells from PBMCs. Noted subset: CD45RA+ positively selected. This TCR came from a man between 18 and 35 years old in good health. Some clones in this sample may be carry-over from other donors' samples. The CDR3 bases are TGTGCCAGCAGCGCCACCGATGACCAAGAGACCCAGTACTTC. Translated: CASSATDDQETQYF.